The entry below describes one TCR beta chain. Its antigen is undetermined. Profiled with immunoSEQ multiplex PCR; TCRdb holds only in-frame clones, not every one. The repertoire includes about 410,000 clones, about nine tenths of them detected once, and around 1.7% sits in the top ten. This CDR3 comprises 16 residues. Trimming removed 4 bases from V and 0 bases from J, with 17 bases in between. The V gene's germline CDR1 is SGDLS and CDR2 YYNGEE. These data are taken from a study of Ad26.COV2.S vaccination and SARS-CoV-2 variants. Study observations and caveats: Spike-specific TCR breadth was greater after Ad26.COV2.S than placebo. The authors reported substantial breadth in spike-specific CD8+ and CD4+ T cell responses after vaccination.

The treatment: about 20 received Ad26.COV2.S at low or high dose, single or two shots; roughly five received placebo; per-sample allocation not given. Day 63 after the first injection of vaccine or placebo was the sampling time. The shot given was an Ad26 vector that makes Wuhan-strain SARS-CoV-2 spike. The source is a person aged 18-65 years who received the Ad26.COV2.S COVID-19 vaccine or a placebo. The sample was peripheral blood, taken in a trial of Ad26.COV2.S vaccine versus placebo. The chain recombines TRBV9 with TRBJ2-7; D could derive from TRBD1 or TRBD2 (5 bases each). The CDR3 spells CASSPHWGLSSYEQYF. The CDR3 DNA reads TGTGCCAGCAGCCCCCATTGGGGGTTAAGCTCCTACGAGCAGTACTTC.